The clone carrying this T cell receptor (beta chain) was seen ten or more times. Additional DNA sequences in this sample encode the identical CDR3. The data belong to a study of blood T cell repertoires in COVID-19. Study-level information: T cells, B-cell-depleted T cells, or PBMCs provided the cDNA or gDNA that served as material.

The protocol was immunoSEQ multiplex PCR, while the TCRdb copy is restricted to in-frame clones and leaves out a portion. The sample gives a few hundred thousand clones, about four fifths of which show up once; 3% to 4% is in the top ten. The origin of this receptor is a young woman with acute or convalescent COVID-19. Input material: peripheral blood.

CDR3 residues: CASSQDRTGRYNEQFF. Here the CDR3 DNA reads TGCGCCAGCAGCCAAGATCGGACAGGGAGATACAATGAGCAGTTCTTC. V is TRBV4-3 and J is TRBJ2-1, with TRBD1 matching over 8 bases. The CDR3 loop spans 16 amino acids. Germline values: CDR1 LGHNA, CDR2 YSLEER. With 0 bases clipped from V and 4 bases from J, the junction kept 5 bases outside the gene matches.